Each of the 27 T cell receptor beta chains below was sequenced from the same sample in a study of T cell repertoires in cytomegalovirus infection. Their cognate antigens are unknown. TCRdb redid the calling of the reads with MiXCR, one entry per CDR3 protein. The sample holds approximately 310,000 distinct CDR3 sequences, more than 20% seen once. The sample consisted of cultured PBMCs, taken from culture after CMV antigen stimulation. These receptor sequences come from a human donor in good health (CMV status not recorded). Some clones in this sample may be carry-over from other donors' samples.

The rearrangement joins TRBV20-1 to TRBJ1-2, with TRBD1 identical over 8 bases. This CDR3 spans 15 amino acids. Germline V lookup: CDR1 DFQATT, CDR2 SNEGSKA (reference sequence). Germline trimming cut 1 base from V and 7 bases from J; bases unmatched to any gene: 11. DNA of the CDR3: TGCAGTGCTAGAGTCCGGAGACAGGGGAGGCCTGGCTACACCTTC. This codes for CSARVRRQGRPGYTF.

This clonotype was recorded a few times. The chain carries TRBV12-5 and TRBJ1-1, with a tentative D call TRBD1 (6 bases). The CDR3 spans 16 residues. From germline, CDR1 is LGHNT and CDR2 FRNRAP. V was clipped by 5 bases and J by 5 bases, with 21 bases between them. The CDR3 region has the DNA TGTGCTAGTGGTCCCGAAAAGACAGGCCGCGGGACTGAAGCTTTCTTT. Protein product: CASGPEKTGRGTEAFF.

This clonotype showed up just a few times. V usage is TRBV6-2 or TRBV6-3 and J usage is TRBJ2-1, with 12 positions matching TRBD2. Germline loops: CDR1 MNHEY, CDR2 SVGEGT. The CDR3 extends over 15 amino acids. The V segment lost 5 bases and the J segment 9 bases; nucleotides outside the gene matches: 8. The CDR3 here is CASSPNGLAGSEQFF. The CDR3 nucleotides read TGTGCCAGCAGTCCCAACGGACTAGCGGGAAGTGAGCAGTTCTTC.

This clonotype was seen a few times. The genes are TRBV19 and TRBJ1-1; D might be TRBD1 (6 bases). The V gene's germline CDR1 is LNHDA and CDR2 SQIVND (reference sequence). Trimming removed 4 bases from V and 5 bases from J, with 20 bases in between. The CDR3 extends over 16 amino acids. DNA for the CDR3: TGTGCCAGTAGTAACCACCGGGACCCAAGGGGGACTGAAGCTTTCTTT. Translation: CASSNHRDPRGTEAFF. The whole variable domain, filled in from reference TRBV19 and TRBJ1-1, reads DGGITQSPKYLFRKEGQNVTLSCEQNLNHDAMYWYRQDPGQGLRLIYYSQIVNDFQKGDIAEGYSVSREKKESFPLTVTSAQKNPTAFYLCASSNHRDPRGTEAFFGQGTRLTVV.

This clonotype was seen repeatedly, ten times or more. The V gene is TRBV7-2, the J gene TRBJ2-7; 8 bases are shared with TRBD1. Trimming removed 5 bases from V and 5 bases from J; junction bases left unmatched: 8. The CDR3 spans 14 residues. The germline V gene has CDR1 SGHTA and CDR2 FQGNSA. The CDR3 reads CASSISRGPDEQYF. DNA of the CDR3: TGTGCCAGCAGCATCTCCAGGGGGCCGGACGAGCAGTACTTC.

This clonotype has more than one count but fewer than ten. The V call is TRBV28, the J call TRBJ2-1; D is perhaps TRBD1 (6 bases). CDR3 length: 14 residues. The germline gives CDR1 MDHEN, CDR2 SYDVKM. Deletions cut 5 bases from V and 4 bases from J, with 12 bases between. The chain's CDR3 is CASSPGQSYNEQFF. The CDR3 DNA follows: TGTGCCAGCAGTCCGGGACAAAGTTACAATGAGCAGTTCTTC.

This clonotype has only a few counts. This chain connects TRBV7-2 to TRBJ2-3, with D tentatively TRBD1 or TRBD2 (5 bases each). The CDR3 totals 16 residues. Deletions cut 0 bases from V and 1 base from J, with 11 bases between. Germline-derived CDR1 and CDR2 are SGHTA and FQGNSA. The CDR3 loop reads CASSLAGVRGTDTQYF. In nucleotides, the CDR3 is TGTGCCAGCAGCTTAGCGGGGGTCCGAGGCACAGATACGCAGTATTTT.

V gene TRBV19 combines with J gene TRBJ2-2; 9 bases match TRBD1. CDR3 length: 15 residues. Germline assignment: CDR1 LNHDA and CDR2 SQIVND (reference sequence). V lost 5 bases and J lost 2; bases outside the gene matches: 3. CDR3 coding DNA: TGTGCCAGTAGTGGGGACAGGGTTAACACCGGGGAGCTGTTTTTT. Protein product: CASSGDRVNTGELFF.

The V call is TRBV7-9, the J call TRBJ2-1; D is unclear. Per the germline V gene, CDR1 is SEHNR and CDR2 is FQNEAQ (reference sequence). Between the trimmed V and J ends, which lost 5 bases and 15 bases, there was a span of 14 bases. The CDR3 totals 11 residues. The CDR3: CASSEEREWFF. CDR3 DNA sequence: TGTGCCAGCAGCGAAGAGCGAGAGTGGTTCTTC.

In this sample, this clonotype turned up many times. V and J are TRBV12-3 or TRBV12-4 and TRBJ2-7, with D tentatively TRBD1 or TRBD2 (7 bases each). This CDR3 is built from 18 residues. Trimming stripped 5 bases from V and 7 bases from J, with 30 bases between. For the CDR3, the DNA is TGTGCCAGCAGTCTGGTGGGGGGGTCGGGCTCCAGGGGGTCTGAGCAGTACTTC. Protein: CASSLVGGSGSRGSEQYF.

This clonotype was detected only a few times. The V call is TRBV4-2, the J call TRBJ2-6; maybe TRBD1 (6 bases). Trimming removed 0 bases at V and 0 bases at J, with 6 bases between. The CDR3 has 16 amino acids. Per the germline V gene, CDR1 is LGHNA and CDR2 is YNFKEQ. The CDR3 is CASSQEGGSGANVLTF. The CDR3 coding sequence is TGTGCCAGCAGCCAAGAAGGGGGCTCTGGGGCCAACGTCCTGACTTTC.

The chain uses TRBV7-9 and TRBJ2-2; 13 bases align to TRBD2. The junction had 10 bases not matched to a gene; V was cut back by 5 bases and J by 1 base. CDR3 length: 19 amino acids. The V gene's germline CDR1 is SEHNR and CDR2 FQNEAQ (reference sequence). The CDR3 nucleotides read TGTGCCAGCAGCACACGAACTAGCGGGAGGGCCCTGAACACCGGGGAGCTGTTTTTT. Its translation is CASSTRTSGRALNTGELFF.

This clonotype counts as medium-sized (0.01 to 0.1%). The chain's CDR3 is CASKGPGQGGEKLFF. As DNA, the CDR3 is TGTGCCAGCAAAGGTCCGGGACAGGGAGGTGAAAAACTGTTTTTT. The rearrangement uses TRBV7-2 and TRBJ1-4; 9 positions agree with TRBD1. The CDR3 sequence is 15 residues long. Germline V CDR1 and CDR2: SGHTA, FQGNSA. Trimming at V came to 7 bases and at J to 7 bases, leaving 10 bases not matched to a gene.

V gene TRBV6-6 combines with J gene TRBJ2-5; 9 bases agree with TRBD2. V gave up 5 bases and J gave up 5 bases; unmatched junction bases: 9. Looked up from germline, CDR1 is MNHNY and CDR2 is SVGAGI (reference sequence). The CDR3 is made up of 15 amino acids. The CDR3 coding sequence is TGTGCCAGCAGTGACATGGGACTAGCAACGGAGACCCAGTACTTC. It codes for CASSDMGLATETQYF.

This chain joins TRBV7-2 and TRBJ2-3; D unclear. Between the trimmed V and J ends, which lost 3 bases and 4 bases, there was a span of 17 bases. The CDR3 is 16 amino acids. CDR1 SGHTA and CDR2 FQGNSA come from the germline V gene. CDR3 coding DNA: TGTGCCAGCAGCTTTAGTTGGCTAGTACGCGCAGATACGCAGTATTTT. Protein sequence: CASSFSWLVRADTQYF.

At least ten counts were recorded for this clonotype. The rearrangement joins TRBV4-3 to TRBJ2-1; D unclear. Germline loops: CDR1 LGHNA, CDR2 YSLEER. This CDR3 is built from 15 residues. The V end was cut by 0 bases, the J end by 7 bases, with 13 bases between. CDR3 amino acids: CASSQDGNRLNEQFF. Here the CDR3 DNA reads TGCGCCAGCAGCCAAGATGGGAATCGTCTGAATGAGCAGTTCTTC.

The chain links TRBV11-2 to TRBJ2-5, with 12 bases that match TRBD2. The CDR3 runs to 16 residues. Germline CDR1 and CDR2: SGHAT and FQNNGV. The trim removed 5 bases at V and 2 bases at J, leaving 6 bases unmatched. CDR3 DNA: TGTGCCAGCAGCATTAGGACTAGCGGGAAACAAGAGACCCAGTACTTC. Residues: CASSIRTSGKQETQYF. The variable domain in full, with the rest retrieved from reference TRBV11-2 and TRBJ2-5, is EAGVAQSPRYKIIEKRQSVAFWCNPISGHATLYWYQQILGQGPKLLIQFQNNGVVDDSQLPKDRFSAERLKGVDSTLKIQPAKLEDSAVYLCASSIRTSGKQETQYFGPGTRLLVL.

This clonotype was recorded many times. The chain is built from TRBV6-6 and TRBJ2-3; D remains unclear. V dropped 0 bases and J dropped 9 bases, with 4 bases sitting between them. CDR1 and CDR2 (germline): MNHNY, SVGAGI (reference sequence). There are 11 residues in the CDR3. This CDR3 is CASSYSNTQYF. The CDR3 DNA follows: TGTGCCAGCAGTTACTCGAACACGCAGTATTTT.

The J gene is TRBJ1-2, the V gene TRBV7-6; D possibly corresponds to TRBD1 (6 bases). The CDR3 is 13 amino acids. Germline V gives CDR1 SGHVS, CDR2 FNYEAQ. With 4 bases removed from V and 8 bases from J, the gap between germline ends came to 14 bases. The CDR3 spells CASSSRAGDGYTF. In nucleotides, the CDR3 is TGTGCCAGCAGCTCCAGGGCAGGGGACGGCTACACCTTC.

This clonotype was counted at least ten times. This chain uses TRBV7-2 with TRBJ2-1; the match to TRBD1 covers 8 bases. V dropped 5 bases and J dropped 11; count of bases not matched to a gene: 5. The CDR3 length is 12 residues. Germline V gene sequence: CDR1 SGHTA, CDR2 FQGNSA. CDR3 amino acids: CASSTNRGKQFF. CDR3 nucleotides: TGTGCCAGCAGCACAAACAGGGGGAAGCAGTTCTTC.

The CDR3 DNA reads as TGTGCCAGCAGTTACTCTACCGGGACACCCACCGGGGAGCTGTTTTTT. As protein: CASSYSTGTPTGELFF. The V and J genes are TRBV6-6 and TRBJ2-2; D is perhaps TRBD1 (6 bases). The V end lost 0 bases, the J end lost 4 bases, and 12 bases lay between the germline ends. Germline CDR1 reads MNHNY; CDR2 reads SVGAGI (reference sequence). The CDR3 is made up of 16 amino acids.

The V gene is TRBV10-3, the J gene TRBJ2-2; TRBD2 is a possible D gene (6 bases). There are 14 residues in the CDR3. Trimming removed 0 bases from V and 7 bases from J, with 9 bases in between. Germline values: CDR1 ENHRY, CDR2 SYGVKD. CDR3 sequence: CAISESGGNGELFF. The CDR3 DNA sequence: TGTGCCATCAGTGAGTCCGGGGGAAACGGGGAGCTGTTTTTT.

This clonotype was seen more than once but under ten times. The V and J genes are TRBV19 and TRBJ2-5, with 7 positions matching TRBD1. V shed 6 bases and J 5 bases; nucleotides not matched to a gene: 12. Germline CDR1 and CDR2: LNHDA and SQIVND (reference sequence). CDR3 size: 15 residues. This CDR3 reads CASRARGTVMETQYF. For the CDR3, the DNA is TGTGCCAGTAGAGCTAGGGGGACAGTCATGGAGACCCAGTACTTC.

This chain joins TRBV9 and TRBJ2-3; 10 positions agree with TRBD2. The V gene end was trimmed by 4 bases and the J gene end by 0 bases; junction bases not matched to a gene: 2. CDR3 size: 15 residues. Germline loops: CDR1 SGDLS, CDR2 YYNGEE. CDR3 sequence (DNA): TGTGCCAGCAGCATAGCGGGAGGAAGCACAGATACGCAGTATTTT. Translated, it gives CASSIAGGSTDTQYF.

The CDR3 spells CASSFPATPTYEQYF. The CDR3 DNA reads TGTGCCAGCAGTTTTCCGGCAACCCCGACCTACGAGCAGTACTTC. The rearrangement uses TRBV28 and TRBJ2-7; no firm D call. The germline V gene has CDR1 MDHEN and CDR2 SYDVKM. Trimming shortened V by 3 bases and J by 2 bases, and 14 bases separated the two germline ends. The CDR3 has 15 amino acids. The full variable domain, its missing parts supplied by reference TRBV28 and TRBJ2-7, is DVKVTQSSRYLVKRTGEKVFLECVQDMDHENMFWYRQDPGLGLRLIYFSYDVKMKEKGDIPEGYSVSREKKERFSLILESASTNQTSMYLCASSFPATPTYEQYFGPGTRLTVT.

This clonotype was seen a handful of times. J is TRBJ2-3 and V is TRBV12-3 or TRBV12-4; D is undetermined. The CDR3 covers 14 residues. V was trimmed by 8 bases and J by 2 bases, leaving 14 bases between them. The chain's CDR3 is CASFPGLVTDTQYF. CDR3 in DNA: TGTGCCAGCTTCCCCGGGCTGGTCACAGATACGCAGTATTTT.

The V gene is TRBV6-2 or TRBV6-3, the J gene TRBJ1-5, with TRBD1 matching over 7 bases. The length of the CDR3 is 16 residues. V dropped 0 bases and J dropped 5; count of bases not matched to a gene: 7. Germline CDR1 reads MNHEY; CDR2 reads SVGEGT. The CDR3 region is CASSYSIIGGYQPQHF. CDR3 in DNA: TGTGCCAGCAGTTACTCGATCATAGGGGGCTATCAGCCCCAGCATTTT.